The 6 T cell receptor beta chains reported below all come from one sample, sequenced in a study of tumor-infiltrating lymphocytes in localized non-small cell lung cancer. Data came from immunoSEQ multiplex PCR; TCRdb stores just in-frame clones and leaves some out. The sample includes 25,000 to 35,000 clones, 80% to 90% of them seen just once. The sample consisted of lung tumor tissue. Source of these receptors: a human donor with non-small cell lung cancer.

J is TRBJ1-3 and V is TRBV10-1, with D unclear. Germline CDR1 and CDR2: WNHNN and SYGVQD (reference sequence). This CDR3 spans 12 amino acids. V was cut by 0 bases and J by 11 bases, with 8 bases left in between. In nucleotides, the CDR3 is TGCGCCAGCAGTGAGTCGAGGTACCCCATATATTTT. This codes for CASSESRYPIYF.

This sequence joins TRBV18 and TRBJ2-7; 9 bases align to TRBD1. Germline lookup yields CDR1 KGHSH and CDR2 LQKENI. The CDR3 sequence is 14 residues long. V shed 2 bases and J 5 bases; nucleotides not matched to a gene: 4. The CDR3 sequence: CASSPNRGPDEQYF. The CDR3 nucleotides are TGTGCCAGCTCACCAAACAGGGGGCCCGACGAGCAGTACTTC.

CDR3 amino acids: CASSPRDSPYGYTF. In DNA form, the CDR3 reads TGTGCCAGCAGTCCCCGGGACAGTCCCTATGGCTACACCTTC. The chain links TRBV6-6 to TRBJ1-2; 7 nucleotides align to TRBD1. Germline assignment: CDR1 MNHNY and CDR2 SVGAGI (reference sequence). V shed 5 bases and J 4 bases; nucleotides not matched to a gene: 7. CDR3 length: 14 amino acids.

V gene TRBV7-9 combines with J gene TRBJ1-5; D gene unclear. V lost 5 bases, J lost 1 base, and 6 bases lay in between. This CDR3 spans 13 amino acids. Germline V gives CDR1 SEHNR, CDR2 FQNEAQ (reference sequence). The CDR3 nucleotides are TGTGCCAGCAGCCCCCGGAGCAATCAGCCCCAGCATTTT. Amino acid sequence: CASSPRSNQPQHF.

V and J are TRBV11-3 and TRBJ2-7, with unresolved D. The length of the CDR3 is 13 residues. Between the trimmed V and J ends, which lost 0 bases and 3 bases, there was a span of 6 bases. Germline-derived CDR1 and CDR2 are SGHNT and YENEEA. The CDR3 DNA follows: TGTGCCAGCAGCTTAGACCCAGACTACGAGCAGTACTTC. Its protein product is CASSLDPDYEQYF.

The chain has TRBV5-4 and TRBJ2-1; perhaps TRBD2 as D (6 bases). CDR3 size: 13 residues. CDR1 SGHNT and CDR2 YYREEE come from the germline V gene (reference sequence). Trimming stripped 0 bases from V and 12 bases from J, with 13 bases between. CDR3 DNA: TGTGCCAGCAGCTTGGGGGAGCGGGTGGGGCAGTTCTTC. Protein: CASSLGERVGQFF.